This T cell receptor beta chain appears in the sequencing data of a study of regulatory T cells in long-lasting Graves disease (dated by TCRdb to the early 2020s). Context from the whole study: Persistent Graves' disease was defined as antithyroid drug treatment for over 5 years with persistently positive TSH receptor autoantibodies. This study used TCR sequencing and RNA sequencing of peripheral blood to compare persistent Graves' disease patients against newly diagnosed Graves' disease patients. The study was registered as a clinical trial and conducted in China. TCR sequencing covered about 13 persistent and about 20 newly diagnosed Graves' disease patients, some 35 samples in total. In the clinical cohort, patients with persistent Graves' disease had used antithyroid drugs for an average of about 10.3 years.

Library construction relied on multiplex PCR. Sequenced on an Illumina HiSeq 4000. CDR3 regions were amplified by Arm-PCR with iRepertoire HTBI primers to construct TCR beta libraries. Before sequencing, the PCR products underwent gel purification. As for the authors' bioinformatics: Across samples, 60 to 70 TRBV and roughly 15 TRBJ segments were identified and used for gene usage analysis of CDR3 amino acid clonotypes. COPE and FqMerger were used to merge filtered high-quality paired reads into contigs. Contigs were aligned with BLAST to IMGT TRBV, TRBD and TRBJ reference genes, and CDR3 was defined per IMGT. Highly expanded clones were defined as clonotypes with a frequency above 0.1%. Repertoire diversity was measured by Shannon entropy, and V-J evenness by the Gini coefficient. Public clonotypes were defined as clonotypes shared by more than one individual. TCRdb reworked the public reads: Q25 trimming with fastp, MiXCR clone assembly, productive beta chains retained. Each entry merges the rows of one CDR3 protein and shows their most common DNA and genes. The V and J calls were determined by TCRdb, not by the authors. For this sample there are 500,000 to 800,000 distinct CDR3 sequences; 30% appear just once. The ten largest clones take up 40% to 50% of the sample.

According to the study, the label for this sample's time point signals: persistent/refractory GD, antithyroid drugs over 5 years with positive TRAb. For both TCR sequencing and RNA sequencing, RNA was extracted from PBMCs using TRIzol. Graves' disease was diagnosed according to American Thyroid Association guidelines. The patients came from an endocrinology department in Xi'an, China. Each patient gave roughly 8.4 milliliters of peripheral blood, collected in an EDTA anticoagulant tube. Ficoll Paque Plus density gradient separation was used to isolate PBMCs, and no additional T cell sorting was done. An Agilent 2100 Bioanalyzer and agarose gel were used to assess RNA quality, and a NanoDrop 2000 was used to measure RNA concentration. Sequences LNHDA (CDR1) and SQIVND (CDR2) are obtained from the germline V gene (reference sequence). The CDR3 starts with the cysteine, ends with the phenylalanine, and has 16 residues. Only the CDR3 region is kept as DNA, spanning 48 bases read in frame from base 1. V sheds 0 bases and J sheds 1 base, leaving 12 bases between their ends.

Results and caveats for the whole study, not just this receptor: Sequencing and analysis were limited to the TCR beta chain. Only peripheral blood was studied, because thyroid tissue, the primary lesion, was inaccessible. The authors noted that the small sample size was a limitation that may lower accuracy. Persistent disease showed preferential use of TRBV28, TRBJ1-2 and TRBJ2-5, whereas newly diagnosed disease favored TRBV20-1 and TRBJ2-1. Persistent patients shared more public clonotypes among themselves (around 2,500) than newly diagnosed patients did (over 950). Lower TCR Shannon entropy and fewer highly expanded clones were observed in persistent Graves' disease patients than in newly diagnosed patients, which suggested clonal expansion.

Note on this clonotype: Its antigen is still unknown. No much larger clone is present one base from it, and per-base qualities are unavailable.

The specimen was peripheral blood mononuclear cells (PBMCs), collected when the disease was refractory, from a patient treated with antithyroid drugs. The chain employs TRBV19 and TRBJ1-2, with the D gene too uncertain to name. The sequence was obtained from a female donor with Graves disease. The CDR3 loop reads CASSIDRVGFNYGYTF. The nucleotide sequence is TGTGCCAGTAGTATAGATAGGGTAGGGTTTAACTATGGCTACACCTTC. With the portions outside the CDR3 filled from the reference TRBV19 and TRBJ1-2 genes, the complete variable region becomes DGGITQSPKYLFRKEGQNVTLSCEQNLNHDAMYWYRQDPGQGLRLIYYSQIVNDFQKGDIAEGYSVSREKKESFPLTVTSAQKNPTAFYLCASSIDRVGFNYGYTFGSGTRLTVV.